The rows below give T cell receptor beta chains drawn from one sample of a study of blood T cell repertoires in COVID-19. Only in-frame clones appear in the TCRdb table, and some are missing; sequencing was by immunoSEQ multiplex PCR. The repertoire holds about 110,000 clones, just under 90% seen once, with about 1.1% in the top ten. The sequencing input was peripheral blood. Source of these receptors: a human donor in a cohort sampled during active COVID-19. Each CDR3 is given with its conserved first and last residue. The D gene is left open where the match is weak. The listing skips clone size in some rows; elsewhere it reads once, few, many or a size class.

j_call clone_size v_call d_call cdr3_nt cdr3_aa
TRBJ2-7 NA TRBV5-1 TRBD1 TGCGCCAGCAGCCCGACAGGGAACCCACTTGACGAGCAGTACTTC CASSPTGNPLDEQYF
TRBJ1-1 few TRBV7-2 NA TGTGCCAGCAGCGCGACGACAGCGCAAAGGGCTTTCTTT CASSATTAQRAFF
TRBJ2-3 NA TRBV18 TRBD2 TGTGCCAGCTCACCCTCGGGACTAGCGGGGCGCAGCACAGATACGCAGTATTTT CASSPSGLAGRSTDTQYF
TRBJ1-6 NA TRBV3-1/TRBV3-2 NA TGTGCCAGCAGCCAAGATCGAACAGGCCGTAATTCACCCCTCCACTTT CASSQDRTGRNSPLHF
TRBJ2-7 few TRBV21-1 NA TGTGCCAGCAGTCCCTCCTGCTACGAGCAGTACTTC CASSPSCYEQYF
TRBJ1-1 NA TRBV11-3 NA TGTGCCAGCAGCTTAGATCTCCCTCGCGGGGGCTTAAGGACTGAAGCTTTCTTT CASSLDLPRGGLRTEAFF
TRBJ2-7 NA TRBV19 NA TGTGCCAGTAGTATAACGGGGTTCTCCTACGAGCAGTACTTC CASSITGFSYEQYF
TRBJ2-7 once TRBV27 NA TGTGCCAGCAGTCCCGCCCGGAGCTCCTACGAGCAGTACTTC CASSPARSSYEQYF
TRBJ1-1 NA TRBV18 TRBD1 TGTGCCAGCTCACCACGGGGACAGCCAAACACTGAAGCTTTCTTT CASSPRGQPNTEAFF
TRBJ1-1 once TRBV12-3/TRBV12-4 NA TGTGCCAGCAGGATTGGAGGGAGCACTGAAGCTTTCTTT CASRIGGSTEAFF
TRBJ1-3 NA TRBV5-8 NA TGTGCCAGCAGCTTGGGGGTCGGGGGGTACCTCGGCGGAAACACCATATATTTT CASSLGVGGYLGGNTIYF
TRBJ1-6 NA TRBV6-5 NA TGTGCCAGCAGTTACCGCGGGAGGTATAATTCACCCCTCCACTTT CASSYRGRYNSPLHF
TRBJ2-2 once TRBV2 NA TGTGCCAGCAGTGAAGTCCGGGACGGGGAGCTGTTTTTT CASSEVRDGELFF
TRBJ2-7 once TRBV2 TRBD2 TGTGCCAGCAGTGAAGCCAGCGGGGGGATCTCCTACGAGCAGTACTTC CASSEASGGISYEQYF
TRBJ2-3 NA TRBV6-5 TRBD2 TGTGCCTCCGGGAGGGCACGCACAGATACGCAGTATTTT CASGRARTDTQYF
TRBJ1-4 NA TRBV4-2 TRBD1 TGTGCCAGCAGCCCCGGACAGGGTAATGAAAAACTGTTTTTT CASSPGQGNEKLFF
TRBJ1-4 once TRBV18 NA TGTGCCAGCTCACCTGTTGGGGGAGGAAAACTGTTTTTT CASSPVGGGKLFF
TRBJ2-1 NA TRBV7-7 NA TGTGCTAGCAGCTTAGGGCTCGGAGGGGGCGATGAGCAGTTCTTC CASSLGLGGGDEQFF
TRBJ1-6 NA TRBV21-1 NA TGTGCCAGCAGCAAAGAGGGGGCTAGCTCCTATAATTCACCCCTCCACTTT CASSKEGASSYNSPLHF
TRBJ1-2 NA TRBV5-6 NA TGTGCCAGCAGCTTGGATAAGACAGGCTCCTATGGCTACACCTTC CASSLDKTGSYGYTF
TRBJ2-4 NA TRBV11-1 TRBD1 TGTGCCAGCAGCTTTGACAGGGCTGACATTCAGTACTTC CASSFDRADIQYF
TRBJ1-5 once TRBV2 NA TGTGCCAGCACTGAGGCTAGCAATCAGCCCCAGCATTTT CASTEASNQPQHF
TRBJ1-5 few TRBV6-5 NA TGTGCCAGCAGTTACCGGGCCAGGGCCCTGCCCCAGCATTTT CASSYRARALPQHF
TRBJ2-5 NA TRBV3-1/TRBV3-2 NA TGTGCCAGCAGCCACGGTAGGGGGGGCGGGGGAGAGACCCAGTACTTC CASSHGRGGGGETQYF
TRBJ1-2 NA TRBV12-3/TRBV12-4 NA TGTGCCAGCGCGAGGGAGCCCTATGGCTACACCTTC CASAREPYGYTF
TRBJ1-1 once TRBV5-4 NA TGTGCCAGCAGCCCACAAGCTAGGGGGAACACTGAAGCTTTCTTT CASSPQARGNTEAFF
TRBJ2-7 NA TRBV15 TRBD2 TGTGCCACCAGCAGCTTGGCGGGAGCTGGCGAGCAGTACTTC CATSSLAGAGEQYF
TRBJ2-7 NA TRBV27 TRBD1 TGTGCCAGCAGCTCACCCGACAGGGGGTTTGACGAGCAGTACTTC CASSSPDRGFDEQYF